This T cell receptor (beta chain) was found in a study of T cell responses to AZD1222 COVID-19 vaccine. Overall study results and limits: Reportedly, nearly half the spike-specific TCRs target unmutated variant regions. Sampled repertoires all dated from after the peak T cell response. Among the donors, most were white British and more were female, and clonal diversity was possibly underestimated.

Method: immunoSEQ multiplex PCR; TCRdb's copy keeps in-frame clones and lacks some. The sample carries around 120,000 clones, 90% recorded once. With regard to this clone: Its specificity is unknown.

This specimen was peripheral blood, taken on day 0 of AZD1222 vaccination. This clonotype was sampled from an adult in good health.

The CDR3, as DNA: TGTGCCACCCGGGGACAGGCGAGAAATCAGCCCCAGCATTTT. Residues: CATRGQARNQPQHF. The rearrangement links TRBV15 to TRBJ1-5; 8 nucleotides align to TRBD1. The CDR3 is 14 residues long. The ends lost 8 bases at V and 4 bases at J; junction bases unmatched: 7. CDR1 and CDR2 (germline): LNHNV, YYDKDF (reference sequence).